This TCR beta chain derives from a study of identical twins. Study-wide results and caveats: With abundant cord blood beta clonotypes, insertions were fewer; memory repertoires showed no such pattern.

Only a few counts were recorded for this clonotype. The antigen is unknown. Unmatched junction bases numbered 10, after V lost 4 bases and J lost 0 bases. The CDR3 extends over 18 amino acids. Per the germline V gene, CDR1 is LGHDT and CDR2 is YNNKEL (reference sequence). MiXCR was run by TCRdb on the 5' RACE reads, yielding one entry per CDR3 protein. This table has approximately 94,000 distinct CDR3 sequences, 5.9% appearing once. The source of this sequence is a woman aged 45-65 years in good health. The rearrangement joins TRBV3-1 to TRBJ2-1, with 9 bases identical to TRBD2. The sequencing sample was made of memory T cells sorted from blood. CDR3 sequence: CASSLGAGGFSSYNEQFF. The CDR3 DNA is TGTGCCAGCAGCCTGGGAGCGGGAGGCTTCAGCTCCTACAATGAGCAGTTCTTC.